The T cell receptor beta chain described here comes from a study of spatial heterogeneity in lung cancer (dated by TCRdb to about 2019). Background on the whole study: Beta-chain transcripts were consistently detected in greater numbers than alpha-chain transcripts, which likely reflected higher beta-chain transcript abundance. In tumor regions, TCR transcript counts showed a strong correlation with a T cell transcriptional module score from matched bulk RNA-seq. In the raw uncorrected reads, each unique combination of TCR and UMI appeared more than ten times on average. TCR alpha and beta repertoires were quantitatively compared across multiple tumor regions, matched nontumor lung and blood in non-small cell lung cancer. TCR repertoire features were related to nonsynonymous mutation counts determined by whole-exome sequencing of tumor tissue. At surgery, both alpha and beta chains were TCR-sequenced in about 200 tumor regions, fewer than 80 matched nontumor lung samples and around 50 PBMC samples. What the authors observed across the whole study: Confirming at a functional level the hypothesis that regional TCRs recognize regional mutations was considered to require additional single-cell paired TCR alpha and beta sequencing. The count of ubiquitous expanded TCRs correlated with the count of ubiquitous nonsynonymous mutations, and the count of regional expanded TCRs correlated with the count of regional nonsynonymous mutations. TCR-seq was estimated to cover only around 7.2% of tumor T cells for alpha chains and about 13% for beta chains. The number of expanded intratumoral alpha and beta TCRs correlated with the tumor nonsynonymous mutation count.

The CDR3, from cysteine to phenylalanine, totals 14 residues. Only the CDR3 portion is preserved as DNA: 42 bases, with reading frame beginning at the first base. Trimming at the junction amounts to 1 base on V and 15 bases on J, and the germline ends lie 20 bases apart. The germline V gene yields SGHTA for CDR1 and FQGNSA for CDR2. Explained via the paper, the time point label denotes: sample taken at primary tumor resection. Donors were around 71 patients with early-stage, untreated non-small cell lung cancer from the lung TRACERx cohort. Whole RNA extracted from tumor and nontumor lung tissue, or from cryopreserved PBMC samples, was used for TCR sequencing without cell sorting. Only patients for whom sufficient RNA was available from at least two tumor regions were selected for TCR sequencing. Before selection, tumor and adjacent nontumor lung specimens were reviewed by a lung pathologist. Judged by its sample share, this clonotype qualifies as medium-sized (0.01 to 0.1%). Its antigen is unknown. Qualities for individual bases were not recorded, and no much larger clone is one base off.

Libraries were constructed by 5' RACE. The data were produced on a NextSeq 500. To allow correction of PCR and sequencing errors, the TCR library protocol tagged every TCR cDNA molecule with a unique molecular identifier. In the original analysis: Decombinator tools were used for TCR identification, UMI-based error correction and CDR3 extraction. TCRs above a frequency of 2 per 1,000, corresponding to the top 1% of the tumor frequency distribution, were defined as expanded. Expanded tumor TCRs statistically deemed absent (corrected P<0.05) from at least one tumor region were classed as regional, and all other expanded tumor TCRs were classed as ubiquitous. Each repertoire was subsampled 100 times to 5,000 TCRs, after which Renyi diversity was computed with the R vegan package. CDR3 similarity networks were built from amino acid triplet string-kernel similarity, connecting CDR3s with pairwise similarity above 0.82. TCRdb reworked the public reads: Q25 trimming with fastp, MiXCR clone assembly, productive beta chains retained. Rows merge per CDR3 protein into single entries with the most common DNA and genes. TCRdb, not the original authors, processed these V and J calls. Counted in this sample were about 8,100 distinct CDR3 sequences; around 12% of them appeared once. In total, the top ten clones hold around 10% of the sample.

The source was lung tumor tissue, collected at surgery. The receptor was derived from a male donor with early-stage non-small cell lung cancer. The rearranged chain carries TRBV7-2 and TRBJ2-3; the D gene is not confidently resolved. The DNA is TGTGCCAGCAGCTTAGACGAATTGCGACCTATTCAATATTTT. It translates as CASSLDELRPIQYF.